The 27 T cell receptor beta chains reported below all come from one sample, sequenced in a study of Graves' ophthalmopathy and Graves' hyperthyroidism. The authors amplified TCR beta CDR3 regions, and they did so from RNA transcripts for repertoire sequencing. Second-round multiplex PCR came after a first-round RT-PCR that employed HTBI primers. TCRdb re-called the multiplex PCR reads with MiXCR, one entry per CDR3 protein. The data show 600,000 to 650,000 distinct CDR3 sequences, roughly 20% seen once. Sequenced input: peripheral blood. These receptors were taken from a woman aged 18 to 35 with stable Graves' hyperthyroidism. Some clones in this sample may be carry-over from other donors' samples.

This clonotype was observed many times. The chain has TRBV6-1 and TRBJ1-2; 11 positions agree with TRBD1. The J segment lost 4 bases and the V segment lost 3 bases, leaving 7 bases of the junction unmatched. Germline V lookup: CDR1 MNHNS, CDR2 SASEGT. The CDR3 has 16 residues. The DNA of the CDR3 is TGTGCCAGCAGTGAGAGGACAGGGGGCTTAGGCTATGGCTACACCTTC. Protein: CASSERTGGLGYGYTF.

V is TRBV6-5 and J is TRBJ1-1, with a tentative D call TRBD1 (5 bases). The germline V gene encodes CDR1 MNHEY and CDR2 SVGAGI. V was trimmed by 4 bases and J by 6 bases, leaving 18 bases between them. The CDR3 contains 15 residues. CDR3: CASSWDVAVYPEAFF. Written as DNA, the CDR3 is TGTGCCAGCAGTTGGGACGTCGCAGTGTACCCTGAAGCTTTCTTT.

As concerns this clonotype: A read error may account for a junction end that differs from germline. V and J are TRBV19 and TRBJ1-5; 9 positions agree with TRBD1. Germline V gives CDR1 LNHDA, CDR2 SQIVND (reference sequence). CDR3 length: 14 residues. As DNA, the CDR3 is TGTGCCAGTAGTACCACAGGGGGCAATCAGCCCCGGCATTTT. Its protein is CASSTTGGNQPRHF.

This clonotype was seen many times. The genes are TRBV7-3 and TRBJ2-5; 15 bases line up with TRBD2. J gave up 5 bases and V 4 bases, and 5 bases lay outside the gene matches. The length of the CDR3 is 16 residues. Germline V gene lookup returns CDR1 SGHTA and CDR2 FQGTGA. The CDR3 nucleotides read TGTGCCAGCAGCTGGACTAGCGGGGGGGCTCGGGAGACCCAGTACTTC. Its protein product is CASSWTSGGARETQYF.

A few counts support this clonotype. CDR3 nucleotide sequence: TGTGCCAGTAGTATACCGGGACAGGCCTCGTGGGGGGAGCTGTTTTTT. This codes for CASSIPGQASWGELFF. The chain is built from TRBV19 and TRBJ2-2; 8 bases fit TRBD1. V dropped 2 bases and J dropped 8; count of bases not matched to a gene: 10. This CDR3 has 16 amino acids. Germline V gene lookup returns CDR1 LNHDA and CDR2 SQIVND (reference sequence).

This clonotype has ten or more counts. CDR3 in DNA: TGTGCCATCTCCGCCGGGACAGGGATACAGCCCCAGCATTTT. Protein: CAISAGTGIQPQHF. The rearrangement uses TRBV6-5 and TRBJ1-5; 9 nucleotides line up with TRBD1. CDR3 size: 14 residues. The J segment lost 7 bases and the V segment lost 10 bases, leaving 11 bases of the junction unmatched. Germline V gives CDR1 MNHEY, CDR2 SVGAGI.

This clonotype was seen at least ten times. This chain uses TRBV28 with TRBJ1-2, with 7 bases fitting TRBD1. V trimming: 3 bases; J trimming: 4 bases; junction bases outside the gene matches: 11. There are 16 residues in the CDR3. The V gene's germline CDR1 is MDHEN and CDR2 SYDVKM. The CDR3: CASSLLPGTAAYGYTF. The CDR3 DNA reads as TGTGCCAGCAGTTTGCTTCCGGGGACAGCGGCCTATGGCTACACCTTC.

This clonotype was counted ten times or more. The chain links TRBV20-1 to TRBJ1-2, with a tentative D call TRBD1 (5 bases). The CDR3 totals 17 residues. Trimming cost V 3 bases and J 2 bases, with 22 bases left between them. From germline, CDR1 is DFQATT and CDR2 SNEGSKA (reference sequence). CDR3 protein: CSARPTPSLGANYGYTF. CDR3 nucleotide sequence: TGCAGTGCTAGGCCTACCCCGTCCCTCGGGGCGAACTATGGCTACACCTTC.

The V and J genes are TRBV20-1 and TRBJ1-1; 8 positions match TRBD1. Germline V gene sequence: CDR1 DFQATT, CDR2 SNEGSKA (reference sequence). The CDR3 extends over 16 amino acids. The V and J ends lost 6 bases and 2 bases, in that order; junction bases with no gene match: 14. The CDR3 sequence: CSAASGGWGENTEAFF. CDR3 DNA: TGCAGTGCCGCATCAGGGGGCTGGGGGGAAAACACTGAAGCTTTCTTT.

This clonotype has ten or more counts. This chain uses TRBV6-1 with TRBJ2-5; D gene ambiguous. The CDR3 totals 15 residues. Per germline, CDR1 MNHNS and CDR2 SASEGT. V was cut by 8 bases and J by 0 bases, with 16 bases left in between. The DNA of the CDR3 is TGTGCCAGCCATCCCGGCAACCTGTACCAAGAGACCCAGTACTTC. Translated, it gives CASHPGNLYQETQYF.

In this sample, this clonotype turned up many times. The J gene is TRBJ2-7, the V gene TRBV28, with 13 positions matching TRBD2. Germline V gene data show CDR1 as MDHEN and CDR2 as SYDVKM. V lost 6 bases to trimming and J lost 0 bases; unmatched junction nucleotides: 8. CDR3 length: 17 amino acids. The CDR3 DNA reads TGTGCCAGCAGCCCGGGACTAGCGGGGCGTTTCTCCTACGAGCAGTACTTC. This sequence encodes CASSPGLAGRFSYEQYF.

This clonotype was detected many times. The rearrangement uses TRBV2 and TRBJ2-2; D uncertain. Looked up from germline, CDR1 is SNHLY and CDR2 is FYNNEI. The V end was cut by 8 bases, the J end by 0 bases, with 10 bases between. The length of the CDR3 is 14 residues. CDR3 loop: CASLRDTNTGELFF. The CDR3 bases are TGTGCCAGCCTGAGAGATACGAACACCGGGGAGCTGTTTTTT.

This chain links TRBV6-1 with TRBJ1-1; D ambiguous. CDR1 MNHNS and CDR2 SASEGT come from the germline V gene. The CDR3 spans 13 residues. V was trimmed by 10 bases and J by 1 base, leaving 13 bases between them. In DNA, the CDR3 is TGTGCCATTATGGCATTCTCGAACACTGAAGCTTTCTTT. This encodes CAIMAFSNTEAFF.

Comments on this clonotype: This may come from a read error, since a much larger clone is one base off. This chain joins TRBV6-5 and TRBJ1-4, with TRBD1 as a possible D gene (6 bases). V shed 1 base and J shed 10 bases, with 19 bases lying between them. The CDR3 is made up of 16 amino acids. Germline loops: CDR1 MNHEY, CDR2 SVGAGI. The CDR3 DNA is TGTGCCAGCAGTTACTACCGGGGGCAGGGTGGTGCAAAACTGTTTTTT. It is translated as CASSYYRGQGGAKLFF.

This clonotype was seen more than once but under ten times. The chain couples TRBV24-1 to TRBJ2-5, with 10 positions matching TRBD2. Germline-derived CDR1 and CDR2 are KGHDR and SFDVKD. The CDR3 covers 14 residues. V dropped 8 bases and J dropped 5; count of bases not matched to a gene: 7. The CDR3 DNA is TGTGCCACCACAACTAGCGGGAAAGGGGAGACCCAGTACTTC. Its translation is CATTTSGKGETQYF.

This clonotype was detected many times. This chain connects TRBV15 to TRBJ1-2, with 7 nucleotides matching TRBD1. The CDR3 has 16 residues. V trimming: 1 base; J trimming: 8 bases; junction bases outside the gene matches: 13. CDR1 is LNHNV and CDR2 is YYDKDF in the germline V gene (reference sequence). The CDR3 is CATSRGGSDRVEGYTF. The DNA of the CDR3 is TGTGCCACCAGCAGAGGTGGAAGTGACAGGGTCGAAGGCTACACCTTC.

This clonotype was detected many times. The V and J genes are TRBV6-1 and TRBJ2-2; 7 bases map to TRBD1. The V gene end was trimmed by 5 bases and the J gene end by 1 base; junction bases not matched to a gene: 4. Germline CDR1 is MNHNS and CDR2 is SASEGT. This CDR3 region has 15 residues. In DNA form, the CDR3 reads TGTGCCAGCAGTCTTAGACAGGGGAACACCGGGGAGCTGTTTTTT. Its translation: CASSLRQGNTGELFF.

With respect to this clonotype: A read error may be the cause here, since a much bigger clone is one base away. This chain's CDR3 is CVSSLGQADQPQHF. The CDR3 region has the DNA TGTGTCAGCAGTCTCGGACAGGCTGATCAGCCCCAGCATTTT. The rearrangement joins TRBV6-4 to TRBJ1-5; 7 positions agree with TRBD1. Per germline, CDR1 MRHNA and CDR2 SNTAGT. The CDR3 sequence is 14 residues long.

This clonotype was seen at least ten times. The V call is TRBV30, the J call TRBJ2-7; 7 bases match TRBD1. With 8 bases clipped from V and 3 bases from J, the junction kept 10 bases outside the gene matches. The CDR3 spans 13 residues. Germline V gene lookup returns CDR1 GTSNPN and CDR2 SVGIG (reference sequence). DNA for the CDR3: TGTGCCGGCGAGCCCGGGACAGACTACGAGCAGTACTTC. Its translation is CAGEPGTDYEQYF.

This clonotype has a count of ten or more. The genes are TRBV12-3 or TRBV12-4 and TRBJ1-5; D unclear. This CDR3 is built from 16 residues. Trimming cost V 6 bases and J 0 bases, with 15 bases left between them. The CDR3 DNA is TGTGCCAGCAGCCCTGATGTGATCTATAGCAATCAGCCCCAGCATTTT. Its protein is CASSPDVIYSNQPQHF.

CDR3 nucleotides: TGTGCCAGCAGTGAACAAGGACTAGCTGACGTAACCTACGAGCAGTACTTC. Amino acid sequence: CASSEQGLADVTYEQYF. This rearrangement joins TRBV6-1 to TRBJ2-7; TRBD2 matches 8 bases. Germline values: CDR1 MNHNS, CDR2 SASEGT. The CDR3 has 17 amino acids. The J segment lost 2 bases and the V segment lost 2 bases, leaving 11 bases of the junction unmatched.

The table lists this clonotype with many counts. V gene TRBV28 combines with J gene TRBJ2-7; 7 positions match TRBD2. Germline assignment: CDR1 MDHEN and CDR2 SYDVKM. The CDR3 is 13 residues long. The V and J ends lost 2 bases and 7 bases, in that order; junction bases with no gene match: 5. The CDR3: CASSLGTTDEQYF. The CDR3 bases are TGTGCCAGCAGTTTAGGGACTACCGATGAGCAGTACTTC. Looking up the rest from reference TRBV28 and TRBJ2-7 gives the full variable domain: DVKVTQSSRYLVKRTGEKVFLECVQDMDHENMFWYRQDPGLGLRLIYFSYDVKMKEKGDIPEGYSVSREKKERFSLILESASTNQTSMYLCASSLGTTDEQYFGPGTRLTVT.

The V gene is TRBV6-1, the J gene TRBJ2-7, with D possibly being TRBD2 (5 bases). Germline values: CDR1 MNHNS, CDR2 SASEGT. Trimming cost V 11 bases and J 0 bases, with 17 bases left between them. CDR3 length equals 14 residues. In nucleotides, the CDR3 is TGTGCCGCTGGACCCTTGGGGAGCTCCTACGAGCAGTACTTC. As protein: CAAGPLGSSYEQYF.

The table lists this clonotype with many counts. The chain is built from TRBV12-3 or TRBV12-4 and TRBJ1-2, with 10 positions matching TRBD1. CDR3 length: 15 amino acids. Germline trimming cut 4 bases from V and 4 bases from J; bases unmatched to any gene: 6. Written as DNA, the CDR3 is TGTGCCAGCAGTTCCCTTGGGGACAGGGGCTATGGCTACACCTTC. Translation: CASSSLGDRGYGYTF.

There are many counts of this clonotype. The V and J genes are TRBV20-1 and TRBJ2-7; 9 positions agree with TRBD1. Unmatched junction bases numbered 5, after V lost 6 bases and J lost 2 bases. This CDR3 spans 13 amino acids. Germline V CDR1 and CDR2: DFQATT, SNEGSKA (reference sequence). The CDR3 DNA is TGCAGTGCCCCGGACAGGGGAACCTACGAGCAGTACTTC. Its protein is CSAPDRGTYEQYF.

This clonotype was seen more than once but under ten times. Sequence at one end of the junction differs from germline and may be a read error. The rearrangement links TRBV19 to TRBJ1-1; D gene uncertain. Germline V gene lookup returns CDR1 LNHDA and CDR2 SQIVND (reference sequence). The CDR3 is made up of 14 amino acids. CDR3 DNA sequence: TGTGCCAGTAGTACTTACGCACGGAACACTGAAGCTTCCTTT. Protein product: CASSTYARNTEASF.

Comment on this clonotype: This may stem from a read error, because a much larger clone lies one nucleotide away. The chain carries TRBV9 and TRBJ2-5; maybe TRBD2 (6 bases). From germline, CDR1 is SGDLS and CDR2 YYNGEE. CDR3 length: 16 amino acids. CDR3 bases: TGTGCCAGCGGCGTAGAGTCCGGGAGACCTGGGTATGGACTGTACTTC. It codes for CASGVESGRPGYGLYF.